The subject of this entry is one T cell receptor beta chain. The record originates from a study of blood T cell repertoires in COVID-19. Study summary: Nucleic acid was either cDNA or gDNA, and it came from T cells, B-cell-depleted T cells, or PBMCs.

Authors' methods: Researchers report that nucleated cell counts were estimated from reference gene primer amplification. Only in-frame clones appear in the TCRdb table, and some are missing; sequencing was by immunoSEQ multiplex PCR. The V and J calls and clone size are taken from that table; D and trimming were inferred from the DNA. The table has 90,000 to 100,000 clones, around nine tenths seen once; the top ten hold approximately 1.8%. The germline V gene encodes CDR1 SGHAT and CDR2 FQDESV (reference sequence). This CDR3 contains 16 residues. Losses at the gene ends were 2 bases for V and 6 bases for J; bases not matched to a gene: 8.

The sequencing input was peripheral blood. The clonotype was recovered from a man at least 80 years old with acute or convalescent COVID-19. This chain uses TRBV11-1 with TRBJ2-2, with 8 bases aligning to TRBD1. For the CDR3, the DNA is TGTGCCAGCAGCTTAAAAGGACAGGGTAGATCCGGGGAGCTGTTTTTT. It codes for CASSLKGQGRSGELFF.